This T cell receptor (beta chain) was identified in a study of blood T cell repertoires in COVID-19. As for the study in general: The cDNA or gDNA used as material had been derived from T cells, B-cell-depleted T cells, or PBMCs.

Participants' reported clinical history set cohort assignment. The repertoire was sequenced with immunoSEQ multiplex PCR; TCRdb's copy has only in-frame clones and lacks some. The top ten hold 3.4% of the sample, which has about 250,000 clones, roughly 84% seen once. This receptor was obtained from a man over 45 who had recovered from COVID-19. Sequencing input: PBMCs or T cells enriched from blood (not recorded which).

The CDR3 nucleotides read TGCAGCGTGGGGACTAGCGGGGGCACAGATACGCAGTATTTT. Protein product: CSVGTSGGTDTQYF. The V and J genes are TRBV29-1 and TRBJ2-3, with 13 bases matching TRBD2. CDR3 length equals 14 residues. The V segment lost 6 bases and the J segment 1 base; nucleotides outside the gene matches: 1. Germline assignment: CDR1 SQVTM and CDR2 ANQGSEA.